The clone carrying this T cell receptor beta chain showed up many times. The CDR3 has 14 amino acids. Unmatched junction bases numbered 8, after V lost 7 bases and J lost 4 bases. Time point denoted: newly diagnosed GD, antithyroid drugs for less than 3 months. Generation of the TCR library employed RNA extracted from PBMCs. The authors built TCR beta libraries using iRepertoire HTBI primers and Arm-PCR of CDR3 regions. TCRdb re-derived calls from the multiplex PCR reads in MiXCR, one entry per CDR3 protein. This table has 350,000 to 500,000 distinct CDR3 sequences, about 16% appearing once. These data are taken from a study of regulatory T cells in long-lasting Graves disease. Study information: Patients newly diagnosed with Graves' had been on antithyroid drugs for under 3 months.

These same data were also listed under a study on T cells in Graves' hyperthyroidism and ophthalmopathy.

The chain is built from TRBV12-3 or TRBV12-4 and TRBJ1-1; 8 bases map to TRBD1. The sequencing used peripheral blood mononuclear cells (PBMCs), collected at new diagnosis, from a patient treated with antithyroid drugs. This clonotype originated in a woman in her thirties with Graves disease. The CDR3: CASIKAQGGTEAFF. In DNA, the CDR3 is TGTGCCAGCATCAAGGCACAGGGGGGCACTGAAGCTTTCTTT.